These T cell receptor beta chains were read from a single sample in a study of cytomegalovirus exposure and HLA in healthy donors. Some clones are missing from TCRdb's copy, which holds only in-frame ones; the method was immunoSEQ multiplex PCR. The data show 130,000 to 150,000 clones, roughly two thirds seen once. The sample comprised PBMCs. These receptors originate from a woman in her 40s in good health and CMV-seronegative. Both conserved end residues are part of each CDR3. Fields, in order: clone size, V gene, J gene, CDR3 protein. Where a row states a size, it is once, few, many or the class of an expanded clone; other rows omit it.

>-|TRBV6-1|TRBJ2-1
CATSDPGGREEQFF
>few|TRBV4-1|TRBJ1-5
CASSQDNDQPQHF
>-|TRBV5-1|TRBJ1-4
CASSLARSGNEKLFF
>many|TRBV11-2|TRBJ1-6
CASSLRTVYNSPLHF
>-|TRBV6-6|TRBJ2-7
CASSRRQTPYEQYF
>once|TRBV11-2|TRBJ1-2
CASSVSQGQHYGYTF
>once|TRBV28|TRBJ2-5
CASRRSWTSGGKETQYF
>-|TRBV19|TRBJ1-3
CASRIDGETGNTIYF
>-|TRBV5-1|TRBJ2-2
CASSAGTGPGELFF
>-|TRBV9|TRBJ2-5
CASSVGRGETQYF
>-|TRBV19|TRBJ1-5
CASSIQDIGQPQHF
>-|TRBV6-1|TRBJ2-3
CASSFELSTTDTQYF
>-|TRBV19|TRBJ1-1
CASSRPGTGLLNTEAFF
>few|TRBV27|TRBJ1-1
CASSWGGGNTEAFF
>-|TRBV7-9|TRBJ2-1
CASSLGGEQFF
>few|TRBV2|TRBJ1-5
CASSSGLGGNQPQHF
>-|TRBV5-1|TRBJ1-1
CASSFQGASANTEAFF
>-|TRBV5-6|TRBJ1-2
CASSLGTESYGYTF
>-|TRBV7-9|TRBJ2-7
CASSHGLPGGGISYEQYF
>-|TRBV13|TRBJ2-3
CASSFRLAGATDTQYF